Below, 3 T cell receptor beta chains from the same sample are listed, as sequenced in a study of Graves' ophthalmopathy and Graves' hyperthyroidism. RNA transcripts provided the template for amplifying TCR beta CDR3 regions. In the first round, RT-PCR was carried out with HTBI primers, and a multiplex PCR formed the second round. TCRdb re-derived calls from the multiplex PCR reads in MiXCR, one entry per CDR3 protein. The sample shows approximately 1.2 million distinct CDR3 sequences, roughly 35% of them seen only once. Input material: peripheral blood or thyroid tissue (not recorded which). The origin of the receptors is an adult man with Graves' hyperthyroidism.

The table lists this clonotype with many counts. The J gene is TRBJ2-7, the V gene TRBV20-1; 9 bases align to TRBD2. V trimming: 3 bases; J trimming: 6 bases; junction bases outside the gene matches: 9. Germline values: CDR1 DFQATT, CDR2 SNEGSKA (reference sequence). The CDR3 has 14 residues. The DNA for the CDR3 is TGCAGTGCTAGGGGGGTAGCGGGAGCAGGCGAGCAGTACTTC. Translation: CSARGVAGAGEQYF.

The V call is TRBV29-1, the J call TRBJ1-2; possibly TRBD1 for D (6 bases). Germline V gives CDR1 SQVTM, CDR2 ANQGSEA. Trimming took off 5 bases at V and 4 bases at J, with 14 bases between the two ends. The CDR3 is 13 residues long. CDR3 DNA sequence: TGCAGCGTTTCCGGGGGCAGACCCTATGGCTACACCTTC. Encoded protein: CSVSGGRPYGYTF.

This clonotype occurred many times. The V call is TRBV11-2, the J call TRBJ1-6; D remains unclear. The CDR3 runs to 13 residues. Trimming took off 5 bases at V and 8 bases at J, with 10 bases between the two ends. The germline V gene has CDR1 SGHAT and CDR2 FQNNGV. CDR3 region: CASSASLDSPLHF. The CDR3 nucleotides read TGTGCCAGCAGCGCGTCACTGGATTCACCCCTCCACTTT.